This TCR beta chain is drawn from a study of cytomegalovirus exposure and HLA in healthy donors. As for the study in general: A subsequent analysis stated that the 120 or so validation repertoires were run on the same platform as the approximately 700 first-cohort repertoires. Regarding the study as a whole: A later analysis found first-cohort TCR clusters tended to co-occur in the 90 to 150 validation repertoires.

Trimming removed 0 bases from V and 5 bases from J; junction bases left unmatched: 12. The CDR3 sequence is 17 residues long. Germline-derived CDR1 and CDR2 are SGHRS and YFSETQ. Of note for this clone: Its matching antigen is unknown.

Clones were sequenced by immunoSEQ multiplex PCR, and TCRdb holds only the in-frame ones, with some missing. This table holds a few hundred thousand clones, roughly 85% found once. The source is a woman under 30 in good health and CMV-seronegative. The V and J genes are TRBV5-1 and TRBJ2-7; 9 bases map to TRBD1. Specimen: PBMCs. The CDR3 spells CASSLAQPGTGRHEQYF. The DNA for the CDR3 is TGCGCCAGCAGCTTGGCTCAACCCGGGACAGGGAGGCACGAGCAGTACTTC.